Listed below are T cell receptor beta chains from one sample, sequenced in a study of post-analysis software for immune sequencing data. TCRdb re-analysed the PCR reads in MiXCR, keeping a single row per CDR3 protein. The data contain roughly 400,000 distinct CDR3 sequences, 30% to 45% of them singletons. Source material: blood. The receptor set was obtained from a girl aged 2 to 10 with multiple sclerosis. Both conserved end residues are part of each CDR3. Each record gives: V gene, J gene, clone size, D gene, CDR3 protein, CDR3 DNA. D genes are given only for firm matches. The size entry is marked missing in some rows and otherwise reads once, few, many or a size class.

V: TRBV3-1
J: TRBJ2-1
size: once
D: -
CDR3: CASSQDNPGFGYNEQFF
DNA: TGTGCCAGCAGCCAAGACAACCCAGGCTTCGGGTACAATGAGCAGTTCTTC

V: TRBV25-1
J: TRBJ2-2
size: few
D: -
CDR3: CASTPIGGGNTGELFF
DNA: TGTGCCAGCACCCCAATTGGGGGAGGTAACACCGGGGAGCTGTTTTTT

V: TRBV27
J: TRBJ2-1
size: -
D: -
CDR3: CASSLWQGAYNEQFF
DNA: TGTGCCAGCAGTTTATGGCAGGGAGCCTACAATGAGCAGTTCTTC

V: TRBV7-2
J: TRBJ1-2
size: -
D: -
CDR3: CASSLVDITRLGYTF
DNA: TGTGCCAGCAGCTTAGTTGATATCACCCGTCTAGGCTACACCTTC

V: TRBV5-1
J: TRBJ2-7
size: -
D: -
CDR3: CASSLNPYEQYF
DNA: TGCGCCAGCAGCCTGAACCCCTACGAGCAGTACTTC

V: TRBV4-2
J: TRBJ2-5
size: few
D: -
CDR3: CASSQPSQRGPYQETQYF
DNA: TGTGCCAGCAGCCAGCCCTCCCAACGGGGACCATACCAAGAGACCCAGTACTTC

V: TRBV7-9
J: TRBJ2-7
size: -
D: -
CDR3: CASSLPGRSTYEQYF
DNA: TGTGCCAGCAGCCTACCGGGACGGTCCACCTACGAGCAGTACTTC

V: TRBV29-1
J: TRBJ1-6
size: -
D: -
CDR3: CSVVDNHNSPLHF
DNA: TGCAGCGTTGTGGACAACCATAATTCACCCCTCCACTTT

V: TRBV4-3
J: TRBJ1-6
size: few
D: TRBD1
CDR3: CASSLRQGLGSPLHF
DNA: TGCGCCAGCAGCCTCCGACAGGGCTTGGGTTCACCCCTCCACTTT

V: TRBV10-3
J: TRBJ1-2
size: -
D: TRBD1
CDR3: CAISGAFTGVNYGYTF
DNA: TGTGCCATCAGTGGAGCCTTTACAGGGGTTAACTATGGCTACACCTTC

V: TRBV28
J: TRBJ2-1
size: -
D: -
CDR3: CASSETGRLGDEQFF
DNA: TGTGCCAGCAGCGAAACAGGGAGGCTAGGTGACGAGCAGTTCTTC

V: TRBV27
J: TRBJ2-1
size: few
D: -
CDR3: CASSSRPTTGQQFF
DNA: TGTGCCAGCAGTTCCCGCCCTACGACAGGCCAGCAGTTCTTC

V: TRBV5-5
J: TRBJ2-7
size: -
D: -
CDR3: CASSPAAGGNYEQYF
DNA: TGTGCCAGCAGCCCGGCGGCTGGGGGAAATTACGAGCAGTACTTC

V: TRBV29-1
J: TRBJ2-7
size: -
D: -
CDR3: CSVEGGESSYEQYF
DNA: TGCAGCGTTGAGGGCGGGGAGAGCTCCTACGAGCAGTACTTC

V: TRBV29-1
J: TRBJ2-5
size: -
D: -
CDR3: CSVETGLVQETQYF
DNA: TGCAGCGTTGAAACAGGGTTGGTCCAAGAGACCCAGTACTTC

V: TRBV7-8
J: TRBJ1-1
size: -
D: -
CDR3: CASRLWEAFF
DNA: TGTGCCAGCAGGTTATGGGAAGCTTTCTTT

V: TRBV4-1
J: TRBJ2-1
size: few
D: -
CDR3: CASSQPEQDFYNEQFF
DNA: TGCGCCAGCAGCCAACCGGAACAGGATTTCTACAATGAGCAGTTCTTC

V: TRBV5-1
J: TRBJ2-7
size: -
D: -
CDR3: CASGRSNYEQYF
DNA: TGCGCCAGCGGGCGGAGCAATTACGAGCAGTACTTC

V: TRBV6-2/TRBV6-3
J: TRBJ2-7
size: few
D: -
CDR3: CASSEETPPYEQYF
DNA: TGTGCCAGCAGTGAAGAGACTCCCCCCTACGAGCAGTACTTC

V: TRBV6-1
J: TRBJ1-1
size: -
D: -
CDR3: CASSPQGMNTEAFF
DNA: TGTGCCAGCAGTCCCCAGGGGATGAACACTGAAGCTTTCTTT

V: TRBV10-3
J: TRBJ2-1
size: -
D: TRBD2
CDR3: CAISDLTREGIYEQFF
DNA: TGTGCCATCAGTGACCTGACGCGGGAGGGTATCTATGAGCAGTTCTTC

V: TRBV28
J: TRBJ2-1
size: -
D: TRBD2
CDR3: CASRKGLNTYNEQFF
DNA: TGTGCCAGCAGGAAGGGACTAAATACCTACAATGAGCAGTTCTTC

V: TRBV11-1
J: TRBJ2-2
size: -
D: -
CDR3: CASSFGTWTGELFF
DNA: TGTGCCAGCAGCTTTGGGACCTGGACCGGGGAGCTGTTTTTT

V: TRBV24-1
J: TRBJ1-2
size: many
D: -
CDR3: CATEDSHENGYTF
DNA: TGTGCCACCGAGGACAGTCATGAGAATGGCTACACCTTC

V: TRBV5-1
J: TRBJ2-1
size: few
D: TRBD2
CDR3: CASSQTGTKNNEQFF
DNA: TGCGCCAGCAGTCAGACCGGGACTAAAAACAATGAGCAGTTCTTC

V: TRBV18
J: TRBJ2-1
size: -
D: -
CDR3: CASSPPAVLANEQFF
DNA: TGTGCCAGCTCACCACCGGCAGTTTTGGCCAATGAGCAGTTCTTC